This entry concerns a single T cell receptor (beta chain). Its antigen is unknown. PCR used 60 Vbeta primers and 13 Jbeta primers. Sequencing used immunoSEQ multiplex PCR; TCRdb keeps in-frame clones, though not all of them. The sample has around 130,000 clones; 80% to 85% are singletons. The sample is drawn from a study of cytomegalovirus exposure and HLA in healthy donors. Across the whole study: Falling in the Caucasian-associated ancestry cluster were 81% of 300 to 500 genotyped donors. Study-wide findings and caveats: Within the data, a cluster of highly shared sequence variants was likely a sequencing artifact. Cytomegalovirus-associated TCR beta chains were listed, numbering under 200. Specificity for CMV antigens was confirmed in vitro for a few of the CMV-associated chains.

The sequence came from a man aged 18 to 29 in good health and CMV-seronegative. The sample was PBMCs.

The CDR3 loop is CASSETDRSDQYF. The DNA for the CDR3 is TGCGCCAGCAGTGAGACGGACAGGTCGGACCAGTACTTC. The V call is TRBV10-2, the J call TRBJ2-7; TRBD1 aligns across 7 bases. This CDR3 comprises 13 residues. CDR1 WSHSY and CDR2 SAAADI come from the germline V gene. J lost 10 bases, V lost 2 bases, and 8 bases had no gene match.